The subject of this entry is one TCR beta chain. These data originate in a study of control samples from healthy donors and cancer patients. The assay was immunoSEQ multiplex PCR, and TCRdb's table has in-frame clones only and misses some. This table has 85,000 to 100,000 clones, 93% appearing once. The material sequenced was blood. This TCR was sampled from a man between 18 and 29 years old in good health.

CDR3 sequence (DNA): TGTGCCAGCAGTTACTTTGGGGCGGCTAATGAAAAACTGTTTTTT. Protein: CASSYFGAANEKLFF. The chain links TRBV6-6 to TRBJ1-4; weak D call: TRBD1 (5 bases). The V end was cut by 1 base, the J end by 3 bases, with 9 bases between. Per germline, CDR1 MNHNY and CDR2 SVGAGI (reference sequence). The CDR3 extends over 15 amino acids.